Given below is one TCR beta chain in context. V was trimmed by 2 bases and J by 2 bases, leaving 12 bases between them. CDR3 length: 15 amino acids. The germline V gene has CDR1 LGHNT and CDR2 FRNRAP. These data are taken from a study of cytomegalovirus exposure and HLA in healthy donors. Use of 60 Vbeta and 13 Jbeta primers characterized the PCR. Generated by immunoSEQ multiplex PCR, the TCRdb table keeps only in-frame clones and is missing some. This sample has roughly 140,000 clones, with approximately 70% found just once. This rearrangement joins TRBV12-5 to TRBJ2-5; possible D gene TRBD1, 5 bases. Sequenced material: PBMCs. The receptor comes from a human donor in good health. As DNA, the CDR3 is TGTGCTAGTGGTTTGATCTGGGGCGGACAAGAGACCCAGTACTTC. Translation: CASGLIWGGQETQYF.